Below, 13 T cell receptor beta chains from the same sample are listed, as sequenced in a study of cytomegalovirus exposure and HLA in healthy donors. The primer mix had 60 Vbeta and 13 Jbeta primers. Repertoires were generated with immunoSEQ multiplex PCR, while TCRdb's copy carries only in-frame clones and drops some. The table shows about 120,000 clones, with roughly 78% occurring only once. The source material was PBMCs. The receptors were sampled from a man in his thirties or forties in good health and CMV-seropositive.

This clone came up once. The chain combines TRBV5-6 with TRBJ2-7; 9 bases map to TRBD2. The CDR3 sequence is 14 residues long. The V segment lost 4 bases and the J segment 1 base; nucleotides outside the gene matches: 3. The germline CDR1 and CDR2 sequences are SGHDT and YYEEEE. CDR3 sequence reads: CASSGGRVSYEQYF. The CDR3 DNA is TGTGCCAGCAGCGGCGGGAGGGTGTCCTACGAGCAGTACTTC.

This chain uses TRBV7-2 with TRBJ2-5; the D gene is possibly TRBD2 (5 bases). The germline gives CDR1 SGHTA, CDR2 FQGNSA. V gave up 4 bases and J gave up 9 bases, with 9 bases separating them. CDR3 length: 11 amino acids. CDR3 sequence: CASSSRGPQYF. Written as DNA, the CDR3 is TGTGCCAGCAGCTCCCGAGGGCCCCAGTACTTC.

This chain connects TRBV5-1 to TRBJ1-1; D is possibly TRBD1 (6 bases). The CDR3 has 15 amino acids. Trimming shortened V by 2 bases and J by 5 bases, and 16 bases separated the two germline ends. CDR1 SGHRS and CDR2 YFSETQ come from the germline V gene. The CDR3 loop is CASSFNRVGWTEAFF. DNA for the CDR3: TGCGCCAGCAGCTTCAACAGGGTGGGATGGACTGAAGCTTTCTTT.

The rearrangement uses TRBV6-5 and TRBJ2-1; 7 nucleotides match TRBD1. Germline values: CDR1 MNHEY, CDR2 SVGAGI. The length of the CDR3 is 14 residues. The V and J ends lost 5 bases and 8 bases, in that order; junction bases with no gene match: 9. CDR3 sequence reads: CASSATGEPHEQFF. The DNA of the CDR3 is TGTGCCAGCAGTGCCACAGGGGAGCCTCATGAGCAGTTCTTC.

The chain employs TRBV30 and TRBJ1-1, with 7 bases identical to TRBD1. The CDR3 runs to 15 residues. With V trimmed by 3 bases and J by 0 bases, 7 bases remained unmatched. The germline CDR1 and CDR2 sequences are GTSNPN and SVGIG (reference sequence). The CDR3 is CAWRPDRSMNTEAFF. The CDR3 bases are TGTGCCTGGAGGCCGGACAGGAGTATGAACACTGAAGCTTTCTTT.

This clone has just one count. The V call is TRBV7-9, the J call TRBJ2-1; 11 positions agree with TRBD1. V was clipped by 4 bases and J by 9 bases; unmatched bases: 8. CDR1 SEHNR and CDR2 FQNEAQ come from the germline V gene (reference sequence). This CDR3 is 15 amino acids long. CDR3 sequence (DNA): TGTGCCAGCAGCTCATACGGGACAGGGGGAAGTGAGCAGTTCTTC. It is translated as CASSSYGTGGSEQFF.

The rearrangement uses TRBV18 and TRBJ2-7; TRBD2 agrees at 8 bases. J was trimmed by 0 bases and V by 6 bases; bases with no gene match: 10. This CDR3 comprises 16 residues. Germline-derived CDR1 and CDR2 are KGHSH and LQKENI. The CDR3 region is CASSQSRGGSSYEQYF. CDR3 DNA: TGTGCCAGCTCTCAATCACGCGGGGGGAGCTCCTACGAGCAGTACTTC.

This rearrangement joins TRBV19 to TRBJ1-5, with D tentatively TRBD1 (6 bases). The CDR3 loop spans 14 amino acids. CDR1 and CDR2 from the germline V gene are LNHDA and SQIVND (reference sequence). V gave up 7 bases and J gave up 0 bases, with 10 bases separating them. DNA of the CDR3: TGTGCCAGTACCGGGACACTTAGCAATCAGCCCCAGCATTTT. It specifies CASTGTLSNQPQHF.

The chain couples TRBV11-2 to TRBJ2-5; 10 bases agree with TRBD1. Germline V gene lookup returns CDR1 SGHAT and CDR2 FQNNGV. The V gene end was trimmed by 5 bases and the J gene end by 4 bases; junction bases not matched to a gene: 1. The CDR3 totals 13 residues. Here the CDR3 DNA reads TGTGCCAGCAGCCGGGACAGGGGAGAGACCCAGTACTTC. As protein: CASSRDRGETQYF.

The chain joins TRBV6-5 to TRBJ2-3; the D gene is possibly TRBD2 (5 bases). CDR1 and CDR2 (germline): MNHEY, SVGAGI. CDR3 length: 11 residues. Trimming took 7 bases from V and 8 from J, leaving 10 bases between them. In DNA form, the CDR3 reads TGTGCCAGCAATCTTGGAGGTACGCAGTATTTT. It codes for CASNLGGTQYF.

CDR3 residues: CASRPGANPYNEQFF. The CDR3 DNA sequence: TGTGCCAGCAGACCAGGGGCTAACCCTTACAATGAGCAGTTCTTC. The chain has TRBV28 and TRBJ2-1, with D possibly being TRBD1 (6 bases). This CDR3 is built from 15 residues. Germline V lookup: CDR1 MDHEN, CDR2 SYDVKM. Trimming stripped 6 bases from V and 4 bases from J, with 16 bases between.

This clone was picked up a small number of times. V usage is TRBV5-4 and J usage is TRBJ2-3; unclear D gene. Trimming removed 4 bases from V and 0 bases from J, with 3 bases in between. The length of the CDR3 is 12 residues. CDR1 and CDR2 from the germline V gene are SGHNT and YYREEE (reference sequence). CDR3 residues: CASSASTDTQYF. The DNA of the CDR3 is TGTGCCAGCAGCGCGAGCACAGATACGCAGTATTTT.

In this sample, this clone turned up once. The chain couples TRBV6-4 to TRBJ2-7, with 8 nucleotides matching TRBD2. The J call may be faulty, since TRBJ2-1 better matches the DNA end. The CDR3 sequence is 16 residues long. From germline, CDR1 is MRHNA and CDR2 SNTAGT. CDR3 nucleotide sequence: TGTGCCAGCAGTGACTCGTTCCTAGCGGGCTTCAATGAGCAGTTCTTC. The encoded protein is CASSDSFLAGFNEQFF.